This is a list of T cell receptor beta chains from one sample in a study of identical twins. Each CDR3 protein gets one entry after TCRdb re-called the 5' RACE reads with MiXCR. This sample has 1.5 million to 2 million distinct CDR3 sequences; under 35% occur once, and the top ten carry less than 0.35%. The sequenced sample consisted of cord blood. Receptor source: a newborn girl in good health. Both conserved end residues are part of each CDR3. Fields, in order: J gene, V gene, clone size, D gene, CDR3 protein, CDR3 DNA. A D gene is named only where the DNA matches it firmly. Expanded clones get a size class; other rows say once, few or many, or leave the size out.

TRBJ2-3	TRBV6-2/TRBV6-3	NA	NA	CASSYSGYGGTDTQYF	TGTGCCAGCAGTTACTCCGGTTATGGGGGCACAGATACGCAGTATTTT
TRBJ2-1	TRBV12-3/TRBV12-4	many	NA	CASSYREYRDEQFF	TGTGCCAGCAGTTACAGGGAATACCGGGATGAGCAGTTCTTC
TRBJ1-1	TRBV10-3	few	NA	CAISELDTEAFF	TGTGCCATCAGTGAGTTGGACACTGAAGCTTTCTTT
TRBJ2-7	TRBV20-1	NA	NA	CSARDRRAAATYEQYF	TGCAGTGCTAGAGATCGGCGGGCTGCCGCAACCTACGAGCAGTACTTC
TRBJ2-5	TRBV4-1	NA	TRBD2	CASSQALAGGPETQYF	TGCGCCAGCAGCCAAGCACTAGCGGGAGGGCCAGAGACCCAGTACTTC
TRBJ2-3	TRBV15	few	TRBD2	CATSLGLAGADTQYF	TGTGCCACCAGCTTGGGACTAGCGGGGGCAGATACGCAGTATTTT
TRBJ1-5	TRBV28	NA	NA	CASSAFSGPSNQPQHF	TGTGCCAGCAGTGCCTTTTCAGGGCCCAGCAATCAGCCCCAGCATTTT
TRBJ2-2	TRBV29-1	NA	TRBD1	CSVVYRGNSGELFF	TGCAGCGTTGTTTACAGGGGTAATTCCGGGGAGCTGTTTTTT
TRBJ1-1	TRBV27	few	NA	CASSLLEGGNTEAFF	TGTGCCAGCAGTTTATTGGAGGGGGGGAACACTGAAGCTTTCTTT
TRBJ2-7	TRBV2	NA	TRBD1	CASSGLGTGTNEQYF	TGTGCCAGCAGTGGTTTAGGGACAGGTACCAACGAGCAGTACTTC
TRBJ2-7	TRBV4-2	NA	TRBD2	CASSQGLLAGIHEQYF	TGTGCCAGCAGCCAAGGGCTCTTAGCGGGAATCCACGAGCAGTACTTC
TRBJ2-4	TRBV20-1	NA	NA	CSATNARGPQNIQYF	TGCAGTGCTACTAACGCCCGGGGGCCTCAAAACATTCAGTACTTC
TRBJ2-1	TRBV4-1	NA	TRBD2	CASSQESGGAVEQFF	TGCGCCAGCAGCCAAGAAAGCGGGGGGGCCGTTGAGCAGTTCTTC